Below, 25 T cell receptor beta chains from the same sample are listed, as sequenced in a study of response to subunit inactivated influenza vaccine. TCRdb used MiXCR to reprocess the RT-PCR reads, holding one entry per CDR3 protein. The sample contains about 310,000 distinct CDR3 sequences, 20% to 25% of which appear only once. The material was PBMCs from blood, obtained approximately 22 months after vaccination. The receptors were gathered from a man aged 50-75 years who received an inactivated influenza vaccine.

This clonotype was seen ten or more times. The chain has TRBV10-3 and TRBJ1-1; D call uncertain. Germline V gene sequence: CDR1 ENHRY, CDR2 SYGVKD. This CDR3 contains 15 residues. The ends were cut back, 2 bases at V and 1 base at J, with 11 bases in the middle. Here the CDR3 DNA reads TGTGCCATCAGTGAGACCCTCTCCGGGAACACTGAAGCTTTCTTT. It yields the protein CAISETLSGNTEAFF.

The chain employs TRBV27 and TRBJ2-1; 11 nucleotides agree with TRBD2. With 9 bases clipped from V and 5 bases from J, the junction kept 6 bases outside the gene matches. The germline V gene has CDR1 MNHEY and CDR2 SMNVEV (reference sequence). This CDR3 is built from 14 residues. In nucleotides, the CDR3 is TGTGCCAGGGGACTAGCGGACGCCAACAATGAGCAGTTCTTC. Its protein product is CARGLADANNEQFF.

This clonotype was detected a few times. This chain joins TRBV5-1 and TRBJ1-4; 9 nucleotides line up with TRBD1. V lost 0 bases, J lost 3 bases, and 3 bases stayed unmatched. The CDR3 loop spans 16 amino acids. Germline CDR1 is SGHRS and CDR2 is YFSETQ. The CDR3 region has the DNA TGCGCCAGCAGCTTGGAACAGGGGGCTGCTAATGAAAAACTGTTTTTT. Protein: CASSLEQGAANEKLFF.

This clonotype was detected a few times. The chain couples TRBV20-1 to TRBJ2-5; 9 positions agree with TRBD2. The CDR3 is 15 amino acids. V lost 3 bases and J lost 2; bases outside the gene matches: 7. Germline loops: CDR1 DFQATT, CDR2 SNEGSKA (reference sequence). The CDR3 bases are TGCAGTGCTAGTCCCCCTAGCGGGGTACAAGAGACCCAGTACTTC. Translation: CSASPPSGVQETQYF.

This clonotype was seen only a few times. This rearrangement joins TRBV7-2 to TRBJ2-3; D is perhaps TRBD1 (6 bases). Trimming left V 0 bases short and J 2 bases short, with 12 bases between. The CDR3 sequence is 16 residues long. The germline gives CDR1 SGHTA, CDR2 FQGNSA. The CDR3 is CASSLAWTAYTDTQYF. The CDR3 region has the DNA TGTGCCAGCAGCTTAGCTTGGACAGCATACACAGATACGCAGTATTTT.

The sample holds a few counts of this clonotype. The chain links TRBV4-3 to TRBJ1-2; weak D call: TRBD1 (5 bases). This CDR3 region has 15 residues. The V end was cut by 0 bases, the J end by 6 bases, with 14 bases between. Germline V gene data show CDR1 as LGHNA and CDR2 as YSLEER. The CDR3 DNA reads TGCGCCAGCAGCCAAGATCTCCAGGGATATGATGGCTACACCTTC. Translation: CASSQDLQGYDGYTF.

V usage is TRBV7-9 and J usage is TRBJ2-1, with 10 bases that match TRBD1. Trimming cost V 3 bases and J 4 bases; bases outside gene matches: 6. This CDR3 has 16 amino acids. The germline V gene encodes CDR1 SEHNR and CDR2 FQNEAQ (reference sequence). CDR3 sequence (DNA): TGTGCCAGCAGCTTGGCCGGGACAGGGGTTTACAATGAGCAGTTCTTC. It codes for CASSLAGTGVYNEQFF.

This clonotype was recorded many times. The V call is TRBV12-3 or TRBV12-4, the J call TRBJ1-2; D is ambiguous. The CDR3 is 13 residues long. Deletions cut 1 base from V and 2 bases from J, with 5 bases between. The CDR3 sequence is CASSLGENYGYTF. For the CDR3, the DNA is TGTGCCAGCAGTTTAGGGGAAAACTATGGCTACACCTTC.

The chain uses TRBV6-1 and TRBJ2-3; D possibly corresponds to TRBD2 (7 bases). The CDR3 runs 14 residues. Germline CDR1 reads MNHNS; CDR2 reads SASEGT. V was shortened by 5 bases and J by 6 bases, with 15 bases between the two germline ends. In DNA form, the CDR3 reads TGTGCCAGCAGTAAAAGGGGGGGTTGGGATACGCAGTATTTT. It translates to CASSKRGGWDTQYF.

The genes are TRBV28 and TRBJ1-6; perhaps TRBD1 as D (5 bases). The CDR3 contains 14 residues. Looked up from germline, CDR1 is MDHEN and CDR2 is SYDVKM. Trimming stripped 4 bases from V and 7 bases from J, with 11 bases between. The CDR3 DNA reads TGTGCCAGCAGTTCCGGCGGGGGGAATTCACCCCTCCACTTT. As protein: CASSSGGGNSPLHF.

This chain joins TRBV20-1 and TRBJ2-2, with 7 bases matching TRBD1. The germline V gene has CDR1 DFQATT and CDR2 SNEGSKA (reference sequence). J gave up 0 bases and V 6 bases, and 4 bases lay outside the gene matches. The CDR3 runs 14 residues. For the CDR3, the DNA is TGCAGTGCCCCGGGACAGTCGAACACCGGGGAGCTGTTTTTT. It specifies CSAPGQSNTGELFF.

The V and J genes are TRBV29-1 and TRBJ1-2; D is undetermined. The CDR3 is made up of 12 amino acids. V was trimmed by 1 base and J by 5 bases, leaving 8 bases between them. CDR1 and CDR2 from the germline V gene are SQVTM and ANQGSEA. The CDR3 spells CSVEVSKYGYTF. DNA for the CDR3: TGCAGCGTTGAAGTCTCCAAATATGGCTACACCTTC.

This clonotype came up a few times. The chain couples TRBV29-1 to TRBJ2-4; TRBD2 is a possible D gene (6 bases). Germline CDR1 and CDR2: SQVTM and ANQGSEA. CDR3 length: 15 amino acids. Trimming stripped 6 bases from V and 0 bases from J, with 15 bases between. The DNA for the CDR3 is TGCAGCGTCCGGCGGGCGGGGTCAGCCAAAAACATTCAGTACTTC. Translating it yields CSVRRAGSAKNIQYF.

This clonotype has a handful of counts. V is TRBV10-3 and J is TRBJ1-2; D remains unclear. This CDR3 has 12 amino acids. V gave up 5 bases and J gave up 4 bases, with 8 bases separating them. Germline V lookup: CDR1 ENHRY, CDR2 SYGVKD. The CDR3 protein is CAISNGSYGYTF. In DNA, the CDR3 is TGTGCCATCAGTAACGGGAGCTATGGCTACACCTTC.

The chain joins TRBV7-6 to TRBJ2-3; the D gene is possibly TRBD1 (6 bases). Between the trimmed V and J ends, which lost 2 bases and 0 bases, there was a span of 12 bases. The CDR3 covers 16 residues. Germline V gene lookup returns CDR1 SGHVS and CDR2 FNYEAQ. CDR3 sequence reads: CASSLSRGLSTDTQYF. CDR3 nucleotide sequence: TGTGCCAGCAGCTTATCCAGGGGCCTGAGCACAGATACGCAGTATTTT. Full variable domain (missing parts from reference TRBV7-6 and TRBJ2-3): GAGVSQSPRYKVTKRGQDVALRCDPISGHVSLYWYRQALGQGPEFLTYFNYEAQQDKSGLPNDRFSAERPEGSISTLTIQRTEQRDSAMYRCASSLSRGLSTDTQYFGPGTRLTVL.

In its sample, this clonotype was seen many times. The gene calls are TRBV21-1 and TRBJ1-3; the table gives TRBD1 as D, unverified against the DNA. TRBV21-1 is flagged as a pseudogene. This CDR3 is built from 16 residues. DNA of the CDR3: TGTGCCAGCAGCAGCTACACCCCGGGGTGCGGAAACACCATATATTTT. Protein product: CASSSYTPGCGNTIYF.

The sample holds one count of this clonotype. The chain couples TRBV6-2 or TRBV6-3 to TRBJ2-2; the D is unclear. Trimming cost V 7 bases and J 7 bases, with 16 bases left between them. Germline V gives CDR1 MNHEY, CDR2 SVGEGT. The CDR3 has 14 residues. The CDR3: CASTRTPFDGELFF. The DNA for the CDR3 is TGTGCCAGCACTCGGACCCCTTTCGACGGGGAGCTGTTTTTT.

The chain couples TRBV30 to TRBJ1-2; TRBD1 is a possible D gene (5 bases). The CDR3 loop spans 11 amino acids. V was pared by 5 bases and J by 6 bases, with 10 bases between. Germline lookup yields CDR1 GTSNPN and CDR2 SVGIG (reference sequence). The CDR3, as DNA: TGTGCCTGGGAGAGGGGAAATGGCTACACCTTC. This translates into CAWERGNGYTF.

This clonotype was observed a few times. J is TRBJ1-1 and V is TRBV18; no clear D. Germline V CDR1 and CDR2: KGHSH, LQKENI. The V and J ends lost 6 bases and 7 bases respectively, with 15 bases between them. This CDR3 contains 13 residues. The CDR3 spells CASSNTLFIEAFF. CDR3 sequence (DNA): TGTGCCAGCTCGAACACACTGTTTATTGAAGCTTTCTTT.

This sequence joins TRBV28 and TRBJ2-7; 9 bases match TRBD2. J gave up 1 base and V 5 bases, and 3 bases lay outside the gene matches. The CDR3 runs 14 residues. Germline V lookup: CDR1 MDHEN, CDR2 SYDVKM. As DNA, the CDR3 is TGTGCCAGCAGTCCCAGCGGGGGGTCCTACGAGCAGTACTTC. Protein product: CASSPSGGSYEQYF.

In its sample, this clonotype was seen a few times. The V gene is TRBV20-1, the J gene TRBJ1-1; 9 bases are shared with TRBD1. This CDR3 has 15 residues. V was clipped by 6 bases and J by 5 bases; unmatched bases: 13. Germline V lookup: CDR1 DFQATT, CDR2 SNEGSKA (reference sequence). DNA of the CDR3: TGCAGTGCCACCCCAGCGGACAGGGGAGGTACTGAAGCTTTCTTT. Its translation is CSATPADRGGTEAFF.

Only a few counts were recorded for this clonotype. The gene calls are TRBV3-1 and TRBJ1-2; D is possibly TRBD1 (5 bases). V was trimmed by 1 base and J by 5 bases, leaving 14 bases between them. The CDR3 extends over 15 amino acids. In germline, CDR1 is LGHDT, CDR2 YNNKEL (reference sequence). DNA of the CDR3: TGTGCCAGCAGCCAAGGAGGAGGGGACTGGTATGGCTACACCTTC. Translation gives CASSQGGGDWYGYTF. Combining the CDR3 with reference TRBV3-1 and TRBJ1-2 gives the whole variable domain DTAVSQTPKYLVTQMGNDKSIKCEQNLGHDTMYWYKQDSKKFLKIMFSYNNKELIINETVPNRFSPKSPDKAHLNLHINSLELGDSAVYFCASSQGGGDWYGYTFGSGTRLTVV.

J is TRBJ1-1 and V is TRBV28, with D unresolved. V was cut by 3 bases and J by 0 bases, with 11 bases left in between. CDR1 is MDHEN, CDR2 SYDVKM, per germline. The CDR3 loop spans 15 amino acids. The CDR3 loop is CASSFYRRMNTEAFF. The CDR3 DNA reads as TGTGCCAGCAGTTTCTATCGTCGGATGAACACTGAAGCTTTCTTT.

This clonotype showed up just a few times. This chain links TRBV28 with TRBJ2-2; 12 bases align to TRBD2. After removal of 7 bases from V and 5 bases from J, the junction contained 14 bases not matched to a gene. The CDR3 extends over 18 amino acids. Germline loops: CDR1 MDHEN, CDR2 SYDVKM. The CDR3 reads CASTRPSSGRAKTGELFF. CDR3 bases: TGTGCCAGCACCAGGCCTTCTAGCGGGAGGGCTAAAACCGGGGAGCTGTTTTTT.

This clonotype has just a few counts. CDR3 sequence (DNA): TGCGCCAGCAGCGTGGACAGGGGGAACACCGGGGAGCTGTTTTTT. Its protein is CASSVDRGNTGELFF. V is TRBV5-1 and J is TRBJ2-2; TRBD1 aligns across 9 bases. Trimming took 4 bases from V and 1 from J; bases not matched to a gene: 2. The CDR3 covers 15 residues. Germline V gives CDR1 SGHRS, CDR2 YFSETQ.